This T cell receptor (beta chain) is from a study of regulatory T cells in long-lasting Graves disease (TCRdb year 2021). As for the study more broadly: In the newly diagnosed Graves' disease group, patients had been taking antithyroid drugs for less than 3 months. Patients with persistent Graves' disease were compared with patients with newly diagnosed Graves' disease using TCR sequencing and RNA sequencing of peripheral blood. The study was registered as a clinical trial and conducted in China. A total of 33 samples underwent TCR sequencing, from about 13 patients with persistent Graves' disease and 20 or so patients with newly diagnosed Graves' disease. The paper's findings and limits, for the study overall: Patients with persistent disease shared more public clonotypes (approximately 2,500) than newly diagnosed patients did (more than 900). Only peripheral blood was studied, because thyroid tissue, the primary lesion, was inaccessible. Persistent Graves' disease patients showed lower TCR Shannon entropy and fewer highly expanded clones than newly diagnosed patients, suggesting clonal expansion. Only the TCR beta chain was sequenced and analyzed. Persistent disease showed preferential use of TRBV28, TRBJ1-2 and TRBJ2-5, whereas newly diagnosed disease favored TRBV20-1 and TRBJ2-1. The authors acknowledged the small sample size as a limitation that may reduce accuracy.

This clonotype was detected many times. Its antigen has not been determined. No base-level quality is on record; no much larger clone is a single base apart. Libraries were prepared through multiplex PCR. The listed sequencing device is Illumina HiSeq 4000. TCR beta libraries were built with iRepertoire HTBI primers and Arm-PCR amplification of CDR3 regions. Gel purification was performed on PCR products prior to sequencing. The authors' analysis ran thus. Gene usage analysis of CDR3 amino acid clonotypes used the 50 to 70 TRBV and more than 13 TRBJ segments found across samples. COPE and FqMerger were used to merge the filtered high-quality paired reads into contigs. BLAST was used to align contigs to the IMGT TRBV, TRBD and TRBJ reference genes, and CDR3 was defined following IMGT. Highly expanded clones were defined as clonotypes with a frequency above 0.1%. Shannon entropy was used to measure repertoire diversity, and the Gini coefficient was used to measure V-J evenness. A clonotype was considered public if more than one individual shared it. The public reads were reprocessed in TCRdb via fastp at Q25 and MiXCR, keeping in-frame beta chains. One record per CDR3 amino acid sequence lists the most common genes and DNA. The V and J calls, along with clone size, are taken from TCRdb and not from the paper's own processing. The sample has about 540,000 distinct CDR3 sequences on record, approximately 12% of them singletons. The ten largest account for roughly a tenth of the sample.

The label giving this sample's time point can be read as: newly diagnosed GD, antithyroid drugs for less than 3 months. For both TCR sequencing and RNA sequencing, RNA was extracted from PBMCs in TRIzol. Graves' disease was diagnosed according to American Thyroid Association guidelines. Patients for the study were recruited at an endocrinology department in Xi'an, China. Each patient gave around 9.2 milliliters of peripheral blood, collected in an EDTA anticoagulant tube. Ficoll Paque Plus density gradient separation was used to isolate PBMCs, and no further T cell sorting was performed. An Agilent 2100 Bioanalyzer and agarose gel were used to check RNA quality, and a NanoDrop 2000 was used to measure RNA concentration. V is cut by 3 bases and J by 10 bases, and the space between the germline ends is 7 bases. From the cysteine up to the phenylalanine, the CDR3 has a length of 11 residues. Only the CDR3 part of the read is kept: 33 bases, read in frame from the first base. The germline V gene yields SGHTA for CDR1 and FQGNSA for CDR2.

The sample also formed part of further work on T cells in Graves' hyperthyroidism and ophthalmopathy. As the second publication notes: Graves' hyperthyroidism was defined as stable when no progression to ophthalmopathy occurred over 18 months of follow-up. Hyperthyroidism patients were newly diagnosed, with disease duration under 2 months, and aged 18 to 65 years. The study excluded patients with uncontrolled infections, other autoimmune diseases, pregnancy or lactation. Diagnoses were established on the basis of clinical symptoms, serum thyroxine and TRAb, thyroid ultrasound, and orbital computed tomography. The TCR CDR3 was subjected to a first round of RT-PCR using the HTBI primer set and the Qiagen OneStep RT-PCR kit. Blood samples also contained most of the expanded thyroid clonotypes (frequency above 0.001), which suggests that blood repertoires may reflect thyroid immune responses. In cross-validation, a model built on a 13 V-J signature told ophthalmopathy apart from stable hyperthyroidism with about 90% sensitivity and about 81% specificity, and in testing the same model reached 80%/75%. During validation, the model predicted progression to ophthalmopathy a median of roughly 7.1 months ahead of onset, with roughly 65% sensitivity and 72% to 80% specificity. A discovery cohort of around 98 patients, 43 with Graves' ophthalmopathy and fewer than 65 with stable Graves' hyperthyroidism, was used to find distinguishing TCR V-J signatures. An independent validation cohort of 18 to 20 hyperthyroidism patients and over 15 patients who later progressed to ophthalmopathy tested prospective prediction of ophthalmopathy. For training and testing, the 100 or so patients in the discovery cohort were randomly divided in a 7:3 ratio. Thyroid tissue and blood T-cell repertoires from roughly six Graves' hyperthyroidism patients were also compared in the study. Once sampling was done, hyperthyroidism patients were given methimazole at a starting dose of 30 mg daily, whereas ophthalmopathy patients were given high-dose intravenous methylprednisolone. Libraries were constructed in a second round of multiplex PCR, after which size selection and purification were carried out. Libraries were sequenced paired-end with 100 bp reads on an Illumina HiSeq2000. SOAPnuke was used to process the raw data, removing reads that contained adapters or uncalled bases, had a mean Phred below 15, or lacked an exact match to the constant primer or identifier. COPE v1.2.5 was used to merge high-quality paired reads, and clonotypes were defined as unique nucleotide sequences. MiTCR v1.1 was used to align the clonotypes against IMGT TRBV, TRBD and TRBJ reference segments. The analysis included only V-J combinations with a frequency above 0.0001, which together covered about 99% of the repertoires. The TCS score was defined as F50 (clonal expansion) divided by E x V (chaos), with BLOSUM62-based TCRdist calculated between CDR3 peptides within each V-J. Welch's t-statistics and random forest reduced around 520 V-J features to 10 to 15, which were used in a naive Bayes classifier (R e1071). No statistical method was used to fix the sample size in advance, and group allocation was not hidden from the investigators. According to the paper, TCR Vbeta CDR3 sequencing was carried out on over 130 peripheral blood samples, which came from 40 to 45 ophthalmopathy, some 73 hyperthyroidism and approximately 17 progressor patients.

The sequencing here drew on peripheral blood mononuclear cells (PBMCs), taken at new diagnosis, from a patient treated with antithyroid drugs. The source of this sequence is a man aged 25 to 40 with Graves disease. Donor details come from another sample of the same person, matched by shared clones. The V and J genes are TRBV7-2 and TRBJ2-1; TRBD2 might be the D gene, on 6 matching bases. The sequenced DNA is TGTGCCAGCAGCTTTCGGGGGGAGCAGTTCTTC. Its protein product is CASSFRGEQFF.